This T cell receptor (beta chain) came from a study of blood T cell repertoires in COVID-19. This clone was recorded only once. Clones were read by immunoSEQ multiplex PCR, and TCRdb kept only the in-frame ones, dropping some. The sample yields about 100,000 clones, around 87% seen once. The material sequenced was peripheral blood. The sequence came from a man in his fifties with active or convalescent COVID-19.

For the CDR3, the DNA is TGTGCCAGCAGCAAAGTTCGAACAGGGGGCAAAAGCACCGGGGAGCTGTTTTTT. Translating it yields CASSKVRTGGKSTGELFF. The chain combines TRBV21-1 with TRBJ2-2; the table's TRBD1 call for D was not verified on the DNA. TRBV21-1 is designated a pseudogene. This CDR3 region has 18 residues.